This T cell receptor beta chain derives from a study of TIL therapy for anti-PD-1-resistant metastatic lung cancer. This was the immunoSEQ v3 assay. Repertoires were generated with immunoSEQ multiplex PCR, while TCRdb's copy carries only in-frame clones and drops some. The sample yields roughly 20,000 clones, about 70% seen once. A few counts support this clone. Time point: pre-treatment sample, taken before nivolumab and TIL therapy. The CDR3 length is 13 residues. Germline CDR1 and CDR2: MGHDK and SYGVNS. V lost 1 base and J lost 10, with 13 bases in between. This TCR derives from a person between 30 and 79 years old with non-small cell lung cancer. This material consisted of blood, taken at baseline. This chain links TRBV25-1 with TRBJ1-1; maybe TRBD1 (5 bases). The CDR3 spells CASSEWGRRGAFF. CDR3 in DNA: TGTGCCAGCAGTGAATGGGGCCGGAGAGGAGCTTTCTTT.